Each of the 27 T cell receptor beta chains below was sequenced from the same sample in a study of T cell repertoires in cytomegalovirus infection. TCRdb analysed the reads with MiXCR anew, one entry per CDR3 protein. The sample lists about a million distinct CDR3 sequences; under 40% were seen once. The antigens for these receptors are not known. The material sequenced was cultured CD8+ T cells from PBMCs, taken from culture after CMV antigen stimulation. The receptors were gathered from a human donor in good health (CMV status not recorded). Some clones in this sample may be carry-over from other donors' samples.

This clonotype was seen many times. The rearrangement links TRBV7-2 to TRBJ2-7; tentatively, D is TRBD2 (6 bases). The CDR3 extends over 13 amino acids. V lost 7 bases and J lost 4, with 14 bases in between. Germline V gene sequence: CDR1 SGHTA, CDR2 FQGNSA. The CDR3 spells CASTGGPTYEQYF. In DNA form, the CDR3 reads TGTGCCAGCACCGGGGGACCGACTTACGAGCAGTACTTC.

The chain combines TRBV4-1 with TRBJ2-5; 9 nucleotides match TRBD1. The CDR3 loop spans 15 amino acids. Germline loops: CDR1 MGHRA, CDR2 YSYEKL. Trimming at V came to 3 bases and at J to 4 bases, leaving 6 bases not matched to a gene. The CDR3 DNA follows: TGCGCCAGCAGCCAGGGACAGGGCGGAGGAGAGACCCAGTACTTC. This translates into CASSQGQGGGETQYF.

This chain uses TRBV15 with TRBJ1-5, with 7 bases that match TRBD1. V lost 4 bases and J lost 1; bases outside the gene matches: 1. The CDR3 spans 14 residues. The germline CDR1 and CDR2 sequences are LNHNV and YYDKDF (reference sequence). The CDR3, as DNA: TGTGCCACCAGCAACAGGGGAAGCAATCAGCCCCAGCATTTT. Protein sequence: CATSNRGSNQPQHF.

The chain links TRBV4-1 to TRBJ2-7; no definite D call. Germline V gene sequence: CDR1 MGHRA, CDR2 YSYEKL. The CDR3 spans 15 residues. Trimming took off 0 bases at V and 5 bases at J, with 14 bases between the two ends. CDR3 in DNA: TGCGCCAGCAGCCAAGATCCCCACGGAACCCACGAGCAGTACGTC. Its translation is CASSQDPHGTHEQYV.

There are a few counts of this clonotype. The chain links TRBV7-6 to TRBJ1-1; D is ambiguous. V gave up 1 base and J gave up 7 bases, with 16 bases separating them. The CDR3 runs to 15 residues. Germline CDR1 and CDR2: SGHVS and FNYEAQ. DNA of the CDR3: TGTGCCAGCAGCTTAGGGATAAAGGGCGATTTTGAAGCTTTCTTT. Residues: CASSLGIKGDFEAFF. Combining the CDR3 with reference TRBV7-6 and TRBJ1-1 gives the whole variable domain GAGVSQSPRYKVTKRGQDVALRCDPISGHVSLYWYRQALGQGPEFLTYFNYEAQQDKSGLPNDRFSAERPEGSISTLTIQRTEQRDSAMYRCASSLGIKGDFEAFFGQGTRLTVV.

This clonotype has just a few counts. This chain links TRBV2 with TRBJ2-1; a weak D match, TRBD1 (6 bases). This CDR3 contains 14 residues. Trimming took off 4 bases at V and 6 bases at J, with 13 bases between the two ends. Germline V gene sequence: CDR1 SNHLY, CDR2 FYNNEI. This chain's CDR3 is CASSVGTGTNEQFF. The CDR3 DNA reads TGTGCCAGCAGTGTGGGCACAGGGACCAATGAGCAGTTCTTC.

This clonotype has a count of ten or more. V is TRBV7-8 and J is TRBJ1-2; D gene ambiguous. CDR3 length: 16 residues. V dropped 1 base and J dropped 1 base, with 13 bases sitting between them. Germline values: CDR1 SGHVS, CDR2 FQNEAQ. CDR3 DNA sequence: TGTGCCAGCAGCTTAGACGGCGGCCTTTATAACTATGGCTACACCTTC. Protein: CASSLDGGLYNYGYTF.

This sequence joins TRBV18 and TRBJ2-7, with D unresolved. The CDR3 length is 16 residues. The germline V and J ends were trimmed by 5 bases and 1 base, with 18 bases remaining between them. Germline CDR1 reads KGHSH; CDR2 reads LQKENI. The CDR3 region is CASSLAWTSLSYEQYF. The DNA of the CDR3 is TGTGCCAGCTCATTGGCTTGGACCTCCCTGTCCTACGAGCAGTACTTC.

This clonotype was seen a handful of times. This sequence joins TRBV11-2 and TRBJ1-1; D is undetermined. V was shortened by 2 bases and J by 1 base, with 8 bases between the two germline ends. From germline, CDR1 is SGHAT and CDR2 FQNNGV. There are 14 residues in the CDR3. The CDR3 is CASSLRPGNTEAFF. DNA for the CDR3: TGTGCCAGCAGCTTAAGGCCGGGGAACACTGAAGCTTTCTTT.

This clonotype occurred a few times. V usage is TRBV5-6 and J usage is TRBJ1-1; no reliable D call. The CDR3 has 12 amino acids. Trimming pared 5 bases from V and 5 bases from J, leaving 10 bases between. The germline gives CDR1 SGHDT, CDR2 YYEEEE. CDR3: CASSEDRTEAFF. CDR3 nucleotide sequence: TGTGCCAGCAGTGAAGATAGGACTGAAGCTTTCTTT.

V gene TRBV6-2 or TRBV6-3 combines with J gene TRBJ1-2, with TRBD1 identical over 7 bases. J gave up 2 bases and V 0 bases, and 0 bases lay outside the gene matches. CDR1 MNHEY and CDR2 SVGEGT come from the germline V gene. This CDR3 contains 14 residues. The CDR3 DNA reads as TGTGCCAGCAGTTACTCGGACAGGAACTATGGCTACACCTTC. Protein: CASSYSDRNYGYTF.

The V gene is TRBV20-1, the J gene TRBJ2-7; 12 bases align to TRBD1. The CDR3 is 19 amino acids. V shed 3 bases, J shed 3 bases, and the junction held 18 bases outside the gene matches. CDR1 is DFQATT, CDR2 SNEGSKA, per germline (reference sequence). The CDR3 DNA follows: TGCAGTGCTAGCGCACCGGGACAGGGGGCCTCTGGGGGGTTCTACGAGCAGTACGTC. It codes for CSASAPGQGASGGFYEQYV.

At least ten counts were recorded for this clonotype. The rearrangement links TRBV7-6 to TRBJ2-1; 9 bases are shared with TRBD1. Germline assignment: CDR1 SGHVS and CDR2 FNYEAQ. This CDR3 is 17 amino acids long. After removal of 2 bases from V and 6 bases from J, the junction contained 11 bases not matched to a gene. The CDR3 nucleotides read TGTGCCAGCAGCTTAAGCCTCGGGACAGGGACTGGCAATGAGCAGTTCTTC. Its protein is CASSLSLGTGTGNEQFF. Together with reference TRBV7-6 and TRBJ2-1, the CDR3 gives the full variable domain: GAGVSQSPRYKVTKRGQDVALRCDPISGHVSLYWYRQALGQGPEFLTYFNYEAQQDKSGLPNDRFSAERPEGSISTLTIQRTEQRDSAMYRCASSLSLGTGTGNEQFFGPGTRLTVL.

The rearrangement links TRBV7-6 to TRBJ1-1, with unresolved D. This CDR3 is 13 amino acids long. Trimming pared 1 base from V and 4 bases from J, leaving 7 bases between. The germline CDR1 and CDR2 sequences are SGHVS and FNYEAQ. This CDR3 reads CASSLEAVTEAFF. CDR3 in DNA: TGTGCCAGCAGCTTAGAGGCGGTCACTGAAGCTTTCTTT.

This clonotype has just a few counts. The rearrangement uses TRBV6-1 and TRBJ2-3; D not resolved. Trimming removed 2 bases at V and 2 bases at J, with 8 bases between. The germline V gene has CDR1 MNHNS and CDR2 SASEGT. The length of the CDR3 is 14 residues. CDR3 bases: TGTGCCAGCAGTGAATTCCACAACACAGATACGCAGTATTTT. Translating gives CASSEFHNTDTQYF.

This clonotype has a count of ten or more. The rearrangement joins TRBV7-9 to TRBJ2-1; a possible D gene is TRBD2 (6 bases). The ends were cut back, 3 bases at V and 8 bases at J, with 20 bases in the middle. CDR3 length: 16 amino acids. Germline V gene lookup returns CDR1 SEHNR and CDR2 FQNEAQ (reference sequence). This CDR3 is CASSLADAVSGDEQFF. The CDR3 coding sequence is TGTGCCAGCAGCTTGGCGGACGCGGTTTCGGGGGATGAGCAGTTCTTC.

Worth noting for this clonotype: This could be a read error, since a much larger clone is one nucleotide away. The chain employs TRBV5-4 and TRBJ2-5; D may match TRBD1 or TRBD2 (7 bases each). CDR1 and CDR2 from the germline V gene are SGHNT and YYREEE (reference sequence). This CDR3 region has 16 residues. The CDR3 region is CASTRGGGEYQETQHF. In DNA form, the CDR3 reads TGTGCCAGCACCAGGGGGGGGGGCGAGTACCAAGAGACCCAGCACTTC.

The rearrangement links TRBV7-3 to TRBJ1-2; D possibly corresponds to TRBD1 (5 bases). CDR3 length: 14 amino acids. The V and J ends lost 5 bases and 7 bases respectively, with 17 bases between them. The germline V gene encodes CDR1 SGHTA and CDR2 FQGTGA. In nucleotides, the CDR3 is TGTGCCAGCAGCCCTGGGCAGGGCTACCCTGGCTACACCTTC. It encodes CASSPGQGYPGYTF.

The V call is TRBV5-8, the J call TRBJ1-2; D is uncertain. The CDR3 has 15 residues. Trimming took off 3 bases at V and 3 bases at J, with 15 bases between the two ends. CDR1 and CDR2 (germline): SGHTS, YDEGEE. CDR3 coding DNA: TGTGCCAGCAGCTCTCCCCTAACCGGAGACTATGGCTACACCTTC. This codes for CASSSPLTGDYGYTF. The entire variable domain, with the rest obtained from reference TRBV5-8 and TRBJ1-2, is as follows: EAGVTQSPTHLIKTRGQQATLRCSPISGHTSVYWYQQALGLGLQFLLWYDEGEERNRGNFPPRFSGRQFPNYSSELNVNALELEDSALYLCASSSPLTGDYGYTFGSGTRLTVV.

In the case of this clonotype: Relative to the germline gene, one junction end is altered; a read error may explain this. The J gene is TRBJ2-7, the V gene TRBV7-2; D gene uncertain. Germline V gene sequence: CDR1 SGHTA, CDR2 FQGNSA. The CDR3 contains 12 residues. CDR3 in amino acids: CVSSLDGYEQYF. In DNA, the CDR3 is TGTGTCAGCAGTTTGGACGGCTACGAGCAGTACTTC.

The chain is built from TRBV2 and TRBJ1-5; D uncertain. Looked up from germline, CDR1 is SNHLY and CDR2 is FYNNEI. V was clipped by 7 bases and J by 4 bases, with 14 bases between them. The CDR3 consists of 14 residues. CDR3 region: CASNNGQLNQPQHF. CDR3 coding DNA: TGTGCCAGCAACAATGGCCAGCTGAATCAGCCCCAGCATTTT.

In its sample, this clonotype was seen once. The chain employs TRBV12-3 or TRBV12-4 and TRBJ2-7; D is undetermined. This CDR3 has 12 residues. The ends were cut back, 5 bases at V and 3 bases at J, with 8 bases in the middle. The CDR3 DNA is TGTGCCAGCAGTCGGCCCTTCTACGAGCAGTACTTC. Its protein is CASSRPFYEQYF.

The genes are TRBV20-1 and TRBJ2-7; a possible D gene is TRBD1 (6 bases). V was clipped by 2 bases and J by 5 bases, with 16 bases between them. Germline lookup yields CDR1 DFQATT and CDR2 SNEGSKA (reference sequence). The CDR3 has 14 residues. The CDR3 DNA is TGCAGTGCTAGAACGTATGGCAGGGGCAACGAGCAGTACTTC. It yields the protein CSARTYGRGNEQYF.

J is TRBJ2-4 and V is TRBV24-1; D tentatively reads TRBD1 or TRBD2 (5 bases each). This CDR3 is built from 17 residues. Germline CDR1 KGHDR, CDR2 SFDVKD. V was cut by 4 bases and J by 8 bases, with 23 bases left in between. This chain's CDR3 is CATSDSIPGTVGDIQYF. CDR3 nucleotides: TGTGCCACCAGTGACTCCATCCCCGGGACGGTGGGCGACATTCAGTACTTC.

The sample holds a few counts of this clonotype. The chain joins TRBV11-2 to TRBJ1-6, with D hard to call. V dropped 5 bases and J dropped 14 bases, with 16 bases sitting between them. The CDR3 consists of 13 residues. Germline V gene sequence: CDR1 SGHAT, CDR2 FQNNGV. The CDR3 loop reads CASSPAVIGTLHF. In DNA form, the CDR3 reads TGTGCCAGCAGCCCCGCCGTTATCGGGACCCTCCACTTT.

About this clonotype: One base away lies a much larger clone, so this may be a sequencing read error. V and J are TRBV4-3 and TRBJ2-2; TRBD2 might be the D (5 bases). Germline V gives CDR1 LGHNA, CDR2 YSLEER. The CDR3 runs to 16 residues. The CDR3 nucleotides read TGCGCCAGCAGCCAAGAACGGGTCACGAACACCGGGGAGCTGGTTTTT. Amino acid sequence: CASSQERVTNTGELVF.

The sample holds a few counts of this clonotype. This chain links TRBV20-1 with TRBJ2-1; perhaps TRBD2 as D (6 bases). Per the germline V gene, CDR1 is DFQATT and CDR2 is SNEGSKA (reference sequence). CDR3 length: 12 amino acids. DNA for the CDR3: TGCAGCCTGGGACTGGAATACAATGAGCAGTTCTTC. Translation: CSLGLEYNEQFF.